What follows are 23 T cell receptor beta chains derived from one specimen sequenced in a study of shared clonotypes between healthy human individuals. Only in-frame clones appear in the TCRdb table, and some are missing; sequencing was by immunoSEQ multiplex PCR. Of almost 700,000 clones listed, about 91% are singletons. Naivety among CD8 cells was defined by CD45RO negativity and positive CCR7 selection, thereby excluding terminally differentiated effector memory CD45RA+ cells. The sequenced material came from naive CD8+ T cells sorted from blood. These receptors were collected from a man under 40 in good health.

In this sample, this clone turned up once. The chain employs TRBV30 and TRBJ1-1, with D possibly TRBD1 on 5 matching bases. The germline gives CDR1 GTSNPN, CDR2 SVGIG (reference sequence). Trimming removed 4 bases from V and 4 bases from J, with 10 bases in between. This CDR3 has 12 amino acids. The CDR3 spells CAWNGGPTEAFF. The CDR3 DNA is TGTGCCTGGAATGGGGGTCCCACTGAAGCTTTCTTT.

CDR3 sequence (DNA): TGTGCCAGCAGCGAGACAGTGAACACTGAAGCTTTCTTT. Its protein product is CASSETVNTEAFF. This chain connects TRBV7-9 to TRBJ1-1, with a tentative D call TRBD1 (5 bases). Germline V gives CDR1 SEHNR, CDR2 FQNEAQ (reference sequence). This CDR3 has 13 amino acids. Trimming shortened V by 5 bases and J by 0 bases, and 7 bases separated the two germline ends.

Concerning this clone: Other DNA sequences in this sample translate to the same CDR3. V and J are TRBV7-6 and TRBJ2-4, with D tentatively TRBD1 (6 bases). The germline gives CDR1 SGHVS, CDR2 FNYEAQ. The CDR3 contains 13 residues. V was clipped by 1 base and J by 9 bases, with 10 bases between them. The CDR3 here is CASSLGTEGIQYF. Here the CDR3 DNA reads TGTGCCAGCAGCTTAGGGACAGAAGGCATTCAGTACTTC.

This clone has a single count. The chain carries TRBV5-4 and TRBJ2-7, with 11 bases identical to TRBD2. J gave up 4 bases and V 9 bases, and 6 bases lay outside the gene matches. Germline CDR1 reads SGHNT; CDR2 reads YYREEE (reference sequence). The CDR3 spans 13 residues. The CDR3 region is CATRLAGRYEQYF. CDR3 in DNA: TGTGCCACCCGACTAGCGGGACGATACGAGCAGTACTTC. The whole variable domain, filled in from reference TRBV5-4 and TRBJ2-7, reads ETGVTQSPTHLIKTRGQQVTLRCSSQSGHNTVSWYQQALGQGPQFIFQYYREEENGRGNFPPRFSGLQFPNYSSELNVNALELDDSALYLCATRLAGRYEQYFGPGTRLTVT.

The count of this clone is one. The gene calls are TRBV11-2 and TRBJ2-1; 10 nucleotides match TRBD2. CDR1 is SGHAT, CDR2 FQNNGV, per germline. CDR3 length equals 14 residues. V was pared by 5 bases and J by 7 bases, with 5 bases of the junction left unmatched. CDR3 coding DNA: TGTGCCAGCAGCGGAATAGCGGGAGGTAATGAGCAGTTCTTC. Its translation: CASSGIAGGNEQFF.

The V gene is TRBV30, the J gene TRBJ2-7; TRBD1 aligns across 9 bases. V trimming: 3 bases; J trimming: 2 bases; junction bases outside the gene matches: 11. Germline-derived CDR1 and CDR2 are GTSNPN and SVGIG (reference sequence). The CDR3 runs 16 residues. The CDR3 DNA follows: TGTGCCTGGAGGAATCCGACGGGACAGGGTGCCTACGAGCAGTACTTC. It yields the protein CAWRNPTGQGAYEQYF. Full variable domain (rest looked up from reference TRBV30 and TRBJ2-7): SQTIHQWPATLVQPVGSPLSLECTVEGTSNPNLYWYRQAAGRGLQLLFYSVGIGQISSEVPQNLSASRPQDRQFILSSKKLLLSDSGFYLCAWRNPTGQGAYEQYFGPGTRLTVT.

The chain links TRBV15 to TRBJ2-2, with 12 bases that match TRBD1. V shed 8 bases and J 5 bases; nucleotides not matched to a gene: 6. CDR1 is LNHNV and CDR2 is YYDKDF in the germline V gene (reference sequence). The CDR3 is 15 residues long. CDR3 sequence reads: CATAGQGARTGELFF. The CDR3 nucleotides are TGTGCCACCGCGGGACAGGGGGCACGAACCGGGGAGCTGTTTTTT.

The chain carries TRBV6-5 and TRBJ1-1; D is uncertain. Trimming took off 4 bases at V and 0 bases at J, with 6 bases between the two ends. In germline, CDR1 is MNHEY, CDR2 SVGAGI. The CDR3 is 13 amino acids. As DNA, the CDR3 is TGTGCCAGCAGTTTCGGTATGAACACTGAAGCTTTCTTT. Encoded protein: CASSFGMNTEAFF.

This chain uses TRBV13 with TRBJ2-1, with 7 bases that match TRBD2. There are 12 residues in the CDR3. The trim removed 4 bases at V and 10 bases at J, leaving 4 bases unmatched. The germline CDR1 and CDR2 sequences are PRHDT and FYEKMQ (reference sequence). In DNA form, the CDR3 reads TGTGCCAGCAGCTCGAGACTAGCCGAGCAGTTCTTC. This translates into CASSSRLAEQFF.

In DNA, the CDR3 is TGCGCCAGCAGCCAGACCGATGGATTAACAGGGGACAAGTTCTACAATGAGCAGTTCTTC. It specifies CASSQTDGLTGDKFYNEQFF. This chain links TRBV4-1 with TRBJ2-1, with 7 bases fitting TRBD1. The CDR3 length is 20 residues. The germline V gene encodes CDR1 MGHRA and CDR2 YSYEKL. V dropped 3 bases and J dropped 3; count of bases not matched to a gene: 20.

V gene TRBV7-9 combines with J gene TRBJ2-1; no reliable D call. Per the germline V gene, CDR1 is SEHNR and CDR2 is FQNEAQ (reference sequence). This CDR3 has 11 residues. Trimming left V 8 bases short and J 16 bases short, with 18 bases between. CDR3 nucleotides: TGTGCCAGCGTACTGGACGTTATTCATTTCTTC. Residues: CASVLDVIHFF.

The CDR3 DNA follows: TGTGCCAGCAGAGATAAGCGGGGGGTTCACTACAATGAGCAGTTCTTC. Amino acid sequence: CASRDKRGVHYNEQFF. This sequence joins TRBV5-4 and TRBJ2-1; the match to TRBD2 covers 9 bases. V lost 5 bases and J lost 3; bases outside the gene matches: 9. The CDR3 consists of 16 residues. Looked up from germline, CDR1 is SGHNT and CDR2 is YYREEE (reference sequence).

V usage is TRBV6-6 and J usage is TRBJ2-4; TRBD1 aligns across 7 bases. V shed 2 bases, J shed 3 bases, and the junction held 7 bases outside the gene matches. The length of the CDR3 is 16 residues. Germline CDR1 is MNHNY and CDR2 is SVGAGI (reference sequence). The CDR3 sequence: CASSYLQAGGKNIQYF. Written as DNA, the CDR3 is TGTGCCAGCAGTTACCTACAGGCAGGGGGCAAAAACATTCAGTACTTC.

This rearrangement joins TRBV12-2 to TRBJ2-2; no check of the table's D call, TRBD2, against the DNA was made. TRBV12-2 is given as a pseudogene. The CDR3 runs to 19 residues. The CDR3 spells CASRLADAGGHCLAGELFF. The CDR3 DNA is TGTGCAAGTCGCTTAGCGGATGCGGGAGGGCACTGCCTTGCCGGGGAGCTGTTTTTT.

This clone was found once. This sequence joins TRBV4-1 and TRBJ2-7; a weak D match, TRBD2 (6 bases). Germline-derived CDR1 and CDR2 are MGHRA and YSYEKL. CDR3 length equals 16 residues. Trimming took off 4 bases at V and 0 bases at J, with 16 bases between the two ends. Here the CDR3 DNA reads TGCGCCAGCAGCCCTGAGAAACTAGCCAGCTCCTACGAGCAGTACTTC. It is translated as CASSPEKLASSYEQYF.

The chain employs TRBV28 and TRBJ1-2, with unresolved D. Trimming removed 6 bases from V and 7 bases from J, with 15 bases in between. The CDR3 is 13 amino acids. Germline values: CDR1 MDHEN, CDR2 SYDVKM. CDR3: CASSPSELGGYTF. The DNA of the CDR3 is TGTGCCAGCAGCCCCAGTGAGTTGGGTGGCTACACCTTC.

The V gene is TRBV11-2, the J gene TRBJ2-3; possibly TRBD2 for D (6 bases). Germline assignment: CDR1 SGHAT and CDR2 FQNNGV. Deletions cut 3 bases from V and 2 bases from J, with 12 bases between. The CDR3 sequence is 15 residues long. The CDR3 DNA follows: TGTGCCAGCAGCTTTCGTGGGAGGCCCACAGATACGCAGTATTTT. This gives the protein CASSFRGRPTDTQYF.

As DNA, the CDR3 is TGTGCCAGCAGCGGGGGGCAGGCGGTAACAGATACGCAGTATTTT. Translated: CASSGGQAVTDTQYF. V gene TRBV7-6 combines with J gene TRBJ2-3, with D possibly called TRBD1 or TRBD2 (6 bases each). CDR3 length: 15 amino acids. The germline CDR1 and CDR2 sequences are SGHVS and FNYEAQ. Trimming shortened V by 5 bases and J by 3 bases, and 15 bases separated the two germline ends.

The CDR3: CASNPQAEPQETQYF. CDR3 nucleotides: TGTGCCAGCAATCCCCAGGCGGAGCCCCAAGAGACCCAGTACTTC. This chain uses TRBV6-5 with TRBJ2-5; no reliable D call. Germline V gene sequence: CDR1 MNHEY, CDR2 SVGAGI. Trimming pared 7 bases from V and 1 base from J, leaving 16 bases between. The CDR3 length is 15 residues.

This rearrangement joins TRBV10-3 to TRBJ2-7; TRBD2 matches 7 bases. The germline CDR1 and CDR2 sequences are ENHRY and SYGVKD. The CDR3 runs 13 residues. The J segment lost 1 base and the V segment lost 9 bases, leaving 6 bases of the junction unmatched. CDR3 amino acids: CAIRSGISYEQYF. The CDR3 nucleotides read TGTGCCATAAGGAGCGGGATATCCTACGAGCAGTACTTC.

The V and J genes are TRBV6-1 and TRBJ2-1, with 7 bases aligning to TRBD2. After removal of 3 bases from V and 5 bases from J, the junction contained 16 bases not matched to a gene. Germline loops: CDR1 MNHNS, CDR2 SASEGT. The CDR3 has 18 residues. The CDR3 bases are TGTGCCAGCAGTGACCCCCTTGGGAGGGCTGATCCGCACAATGAGCAGTTCTTC. Residues: CASSDPLGRADPHNEQFF.

V usage is TRBV15 and J usage is TRBJ2-2, with 8 bases matching TRBD2. Germline-derived CDR1 and CDR2 are LNHNV and YYDKDF (reference sequence). The V gene end was trimmed by 5 bases and the J gene end by 4 bases; junction bases not matched to a gene: 3. The CDR3 runs 14 residues. The CDR3 sequence: CATSGSGSTGELFF. CDR3 in DNA: TGTGCCACCAGCGGAAGCGGGAGCACCGGGGAGCTGTTTTTT.

The chain has TRBV4-3 and TRBJ2-1, with D unclear. Germline-derived CDR1 and CDR2 are LGHNA and YSLEER. V was trimmed by 4 bases and J by 9 bases, leaving 13 bases between them. This CDR3 is built from 13 residues. The CDR3 protein is CASSPSPLGEQFF. CDR3 in DNA: TGCGCCAGCAGCCCCAGCCCTTTGGGTGAGCAGTTCTTC.